This TCR beta chain was sequenced in a study of regulatory T cells in long-lasting Graves disease. In this sample, this clonotype turned up many times. This CDR3 has 13 amino acids. The junction had 10 bases not matched to a gene; V was cut back by 7 bases and J by 11 bases. The germline V gene has CDR1 MDHEN and CDR2 SYDVKM. Sample time point: newly diagnosed GD, antithyroid drugs for less than 3 months. Making the TCR library involved RNA that had been extracted from PBMCs. The TCR beta library used iRepertoire HTBI primers with Arm-PCR amplification of CDR3. TCRdb recomputed calls from the multiplex PCR reads with MiXCR, one row per CDR3 protein. The table includes a few hundred thousand distinct CDR3 sequences, approximately 16% detected once. Separately, the same data were catalogued under a study of T cells in Graves' hyperthyroidism and ophthalmopathy. That source adds: In blood, most of the thyroid clonotypes expanded above 0.001 were also present. Ophthalmopathy could be told apart from stable hyperthyroidism with a 13 V-J model.

This clonotype was sampled from a man aged 40-55 years with Graves disease. The chain is built from TRBV28 and TRBJ1-1, with TRBD1 identical over 10 bases. The sequencing here drew on peripheral blood mononuclear cells (PBMCs), taken at new diagnosis, from a patient treated with antithyroid drugs. For the CDR3, the DNA is TGTGCCAGCACCTTCCCCCGGACAGGGGGGGCTTTCTTT. Its protein is CASTFPRTGGAFF.